This T cell receptor beta chain was captured in a study of blood T cell repertoires in COVID-19. The germline V gene encodes CDR1 SNHLY and CDR2 FYNNEI. CDR3 length equals 15 residues. V shed 6 bases, J shed 7 bases, and the junction held 10 bases outside the gene matches. Sequenced by immunoSEQ multiplex PCR; TCRdb stores in-frame clones only, minus some. The sample lists approximately 240,000 clones, under 85% occurring once. The source of this sequence is a woman aged 40-49 years with active or convalescent COVID-19. This chain connects TRBV2 to TRBJ2-2; 8 bases are shared with TRBD2. The sample comprised peripheral blood. CDR3 bases: TGTGCCAGCAGCCAAAGGGCGGGGGGCGGCGGGGAGCTGTTTTTT. Protein product: CASSQRAGGGGELFF.